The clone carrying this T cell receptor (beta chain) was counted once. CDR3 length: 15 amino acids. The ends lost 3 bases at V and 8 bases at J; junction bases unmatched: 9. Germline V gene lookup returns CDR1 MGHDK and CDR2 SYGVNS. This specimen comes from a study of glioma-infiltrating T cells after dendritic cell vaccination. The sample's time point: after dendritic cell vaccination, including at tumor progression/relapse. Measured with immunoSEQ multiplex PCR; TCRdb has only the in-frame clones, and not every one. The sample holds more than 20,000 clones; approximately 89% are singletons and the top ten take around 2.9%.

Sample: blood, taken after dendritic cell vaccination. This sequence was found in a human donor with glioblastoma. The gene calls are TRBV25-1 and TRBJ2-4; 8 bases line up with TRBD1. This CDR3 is CASSDPRGQGYIQYF. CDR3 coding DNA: TGTGCCAGCAGTGACCCTAGAGGACAGGGATACATTCAGTACTTC. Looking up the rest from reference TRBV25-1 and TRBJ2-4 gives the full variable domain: EADIYQTPRYLVIGTGKKITLECSQTMGHDKMYWYQQDPGMELHLIHYSYGVNSTEKGDLSSESTVSRIRTEHFPLTLESARPSHTSQYLCASSDPRGQGYIQYFGAGTRLSVL.